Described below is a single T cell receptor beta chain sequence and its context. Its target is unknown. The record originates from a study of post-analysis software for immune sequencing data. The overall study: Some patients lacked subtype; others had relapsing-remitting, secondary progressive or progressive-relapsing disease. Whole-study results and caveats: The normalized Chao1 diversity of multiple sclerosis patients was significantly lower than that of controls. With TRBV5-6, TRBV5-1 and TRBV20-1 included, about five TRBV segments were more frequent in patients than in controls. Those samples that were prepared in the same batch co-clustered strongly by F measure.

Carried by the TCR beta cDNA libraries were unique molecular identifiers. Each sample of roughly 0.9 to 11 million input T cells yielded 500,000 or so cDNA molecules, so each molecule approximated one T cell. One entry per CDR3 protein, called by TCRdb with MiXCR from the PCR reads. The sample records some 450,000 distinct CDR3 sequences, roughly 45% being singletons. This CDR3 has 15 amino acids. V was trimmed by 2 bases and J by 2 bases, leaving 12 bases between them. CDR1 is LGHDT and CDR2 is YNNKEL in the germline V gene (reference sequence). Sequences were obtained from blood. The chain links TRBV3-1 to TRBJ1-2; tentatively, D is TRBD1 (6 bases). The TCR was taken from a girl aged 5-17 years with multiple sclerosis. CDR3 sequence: CASSQRQDSNYGYTF. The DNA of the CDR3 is TGTGCCAGCAGCCAACGACAGGACTCAAACTATGGCTACACCTTC.